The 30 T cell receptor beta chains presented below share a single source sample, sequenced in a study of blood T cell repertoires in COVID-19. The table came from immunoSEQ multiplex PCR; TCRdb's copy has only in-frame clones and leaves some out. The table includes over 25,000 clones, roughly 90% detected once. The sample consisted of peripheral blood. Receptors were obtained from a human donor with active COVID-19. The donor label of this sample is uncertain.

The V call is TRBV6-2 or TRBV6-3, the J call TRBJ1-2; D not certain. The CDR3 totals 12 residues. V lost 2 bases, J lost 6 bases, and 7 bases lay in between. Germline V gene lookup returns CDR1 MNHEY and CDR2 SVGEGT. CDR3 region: CASSYPADGYTF. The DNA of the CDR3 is TGTGCCAGCAGTTACCCGGCGGATGGCTACACCTTC.

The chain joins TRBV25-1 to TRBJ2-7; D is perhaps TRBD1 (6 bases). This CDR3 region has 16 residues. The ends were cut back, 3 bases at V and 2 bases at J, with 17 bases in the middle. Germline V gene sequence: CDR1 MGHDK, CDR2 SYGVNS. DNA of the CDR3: TGTGCCAGCAGTGAGTTCGGACAGAGTGGGACCTACGAGCAGTACTTC. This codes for CASSEFGQSGTYEQYF.

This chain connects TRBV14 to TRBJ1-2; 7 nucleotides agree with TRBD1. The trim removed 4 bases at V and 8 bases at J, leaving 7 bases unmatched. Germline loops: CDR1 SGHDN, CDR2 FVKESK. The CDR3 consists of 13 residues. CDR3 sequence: CASSRDRVSGYTF. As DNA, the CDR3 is TGTGCCAGCAGCCGAGACAGGGTATCGGGCTACACCTTC.

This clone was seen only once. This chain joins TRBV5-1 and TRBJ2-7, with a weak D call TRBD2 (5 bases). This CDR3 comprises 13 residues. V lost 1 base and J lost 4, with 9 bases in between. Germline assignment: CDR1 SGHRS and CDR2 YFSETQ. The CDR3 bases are TGCGCCAGCAGCTTGCCGGGAAGGTACGAGCAGTACTTC. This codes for CASSLPGRYEQYF. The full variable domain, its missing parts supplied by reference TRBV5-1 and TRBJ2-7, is KAGVTQTPRYLIKTRGQQVTLSCSPISGHRSVSWYQQTPGQGLQFLFEYFSETQRNKGNFPGRFSGRQFSNSRSEMNVSTLELGDSALYLCASSLPGRYEQYFGPGTRLTVT.

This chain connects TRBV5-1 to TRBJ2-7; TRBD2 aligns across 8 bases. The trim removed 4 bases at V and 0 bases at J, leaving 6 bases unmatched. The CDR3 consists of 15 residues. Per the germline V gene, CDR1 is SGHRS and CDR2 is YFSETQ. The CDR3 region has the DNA TGCGCCAGCAGCCGTAGCGGGACGAGCTCCTACGAGCAGTACTTC. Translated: CASSRSGTSSYEQYF.

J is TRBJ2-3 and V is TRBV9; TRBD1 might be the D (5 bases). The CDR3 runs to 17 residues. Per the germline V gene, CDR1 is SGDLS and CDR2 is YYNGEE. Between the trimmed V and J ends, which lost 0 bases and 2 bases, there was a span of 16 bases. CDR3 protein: CASSVATDSRLTDTQYF. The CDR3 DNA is TGTGCCAGCAGCGTAGCTACCGACAGCCGTCTCACAGATACGCAGTATTTT.

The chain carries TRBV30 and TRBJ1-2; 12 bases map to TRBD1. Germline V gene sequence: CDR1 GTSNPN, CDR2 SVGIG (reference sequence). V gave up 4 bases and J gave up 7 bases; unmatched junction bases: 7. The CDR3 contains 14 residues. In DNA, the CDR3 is TGTGCCTGGAAGGACCGGGACAGGGGGCTTGGCTACACCTTC. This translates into CAWKDRDRGLGYTF.

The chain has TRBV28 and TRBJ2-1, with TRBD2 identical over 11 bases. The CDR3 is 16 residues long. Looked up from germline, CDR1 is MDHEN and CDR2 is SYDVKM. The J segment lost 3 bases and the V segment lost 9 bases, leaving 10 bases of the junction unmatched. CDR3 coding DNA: TGTGCCAGTCTTCGATCTCTAGCGGGAGGCTACAATGAGCAGTTCTTC. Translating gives CASLRSLAGGYNEQFF.

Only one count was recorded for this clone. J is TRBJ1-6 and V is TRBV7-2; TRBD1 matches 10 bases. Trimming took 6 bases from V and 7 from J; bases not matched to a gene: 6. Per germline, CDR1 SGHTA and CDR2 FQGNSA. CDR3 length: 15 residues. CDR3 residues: CASRSDRGQNSPLHF. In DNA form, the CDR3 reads TGTGCCAGCAGGTCCGACAGGGGGCAGAATTCACCCCTCCACTTT.

The CDR3: CASATRDTDTQYF. As DNA, the CDR3 is TGCGCCAGCGCTACCCGGGACACAGATACGCAGTATTTT. The J gene is TRBJ2-3, the V gene TRBV5-1, with D tentatively TRBD2 (5 bases). V lost 7 bases to trimming and J lost 2 bases, with 11 bases between them. Germline assignment: CDR1 SGHRS and CDR2 YFSETQ. The CDR3 is 13 residues long.

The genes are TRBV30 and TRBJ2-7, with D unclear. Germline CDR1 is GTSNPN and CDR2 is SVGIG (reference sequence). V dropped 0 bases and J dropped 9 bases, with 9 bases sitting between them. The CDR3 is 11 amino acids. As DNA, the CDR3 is TGTGCCTGGAGTGTTTCGGTTTTGCAGTACTTC. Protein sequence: CAWSVSVLQYF.

This CDR3 reads CSASVDNEQFF. The CDR3 region has the DNA TGCAGTGCTAGCGTTGACAATGAGCAGTTCTTC. This chain links TRBV20-1 with TRBJ2-1, with D uncertain. The CDR3 is made up of 11 amino acids. Trimming took off 3 bases at V and 5 bases at J, with 5 bases between the two ends. Germline loops: CDR1 DFQATT, CDR2 SNEGSKA (reference sequence).

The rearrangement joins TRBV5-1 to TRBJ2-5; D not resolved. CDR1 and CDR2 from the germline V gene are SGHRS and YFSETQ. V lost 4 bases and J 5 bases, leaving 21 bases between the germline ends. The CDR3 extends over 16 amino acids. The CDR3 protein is CASSPTRSVSAETQYF. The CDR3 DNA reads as TGCGCCAGCAGCCCTACTCGGAGTGTCTCTGCGGAGACCCAGTACTTC. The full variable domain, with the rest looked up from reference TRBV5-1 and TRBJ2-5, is KAGVTQTPRYLIKTRGQQVTLSCSPISGHRSVSWYQQTPGQGLQFLFEYFSETQRNKGNFPGRFSGRQFSNSRSEMNVSTLELGDSALYLCASSPTRSVSAETQYFGPGTRLLVL.

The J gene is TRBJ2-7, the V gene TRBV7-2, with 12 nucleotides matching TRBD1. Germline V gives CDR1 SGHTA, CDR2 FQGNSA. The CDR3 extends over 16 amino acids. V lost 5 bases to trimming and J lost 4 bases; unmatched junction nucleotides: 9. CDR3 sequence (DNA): TGTGCCAGCAGCGATCCGGGACAGGGGGCACTTTACGAGCAGTACTTC. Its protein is CASSDPGQGALYEQYF. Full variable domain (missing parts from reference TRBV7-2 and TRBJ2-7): GAGVSQSPSNKVTEKGKDVELRCDPISGHTALYWYRQSLGQGLEFLIYFQGNSAPDKSGLPSDRFSAERTGGSVSTLTIQRTQQEDSAVYLCASSDPGQGALYEQYFGPGTRLTVT.

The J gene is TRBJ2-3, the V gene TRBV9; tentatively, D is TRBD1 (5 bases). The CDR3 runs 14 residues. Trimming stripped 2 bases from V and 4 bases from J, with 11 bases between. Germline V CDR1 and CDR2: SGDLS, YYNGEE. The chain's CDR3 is CASSVPGLSDTQYF. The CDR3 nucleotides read TGTGCCAGCAGCGTCCCAGGGCTGTCAGATACGCAGTATTTT.

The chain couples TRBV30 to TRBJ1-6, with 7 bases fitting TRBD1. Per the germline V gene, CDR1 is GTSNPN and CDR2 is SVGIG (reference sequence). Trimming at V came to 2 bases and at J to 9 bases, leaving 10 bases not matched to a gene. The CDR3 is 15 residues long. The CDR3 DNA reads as TGTGCCTGGAGTTCGAGGCGGACAGGTTTTTCACCCCTCCACTTT. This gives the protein CAWSSRRTGFSPLHF.

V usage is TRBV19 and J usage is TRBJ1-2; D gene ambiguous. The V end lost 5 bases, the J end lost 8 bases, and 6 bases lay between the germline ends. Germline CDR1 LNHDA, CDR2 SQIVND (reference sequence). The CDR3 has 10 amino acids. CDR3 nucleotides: TGTGCCAGTAGTTCCGGGGGCTACACCTTC. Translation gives CASSSGGYTF.

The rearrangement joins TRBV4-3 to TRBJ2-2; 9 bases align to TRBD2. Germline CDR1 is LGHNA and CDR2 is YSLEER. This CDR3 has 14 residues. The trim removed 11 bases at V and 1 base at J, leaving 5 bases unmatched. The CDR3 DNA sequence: TGCGCCGGAAGACTAGCGGAGAACACCGGGGAGCTGTTTTTT. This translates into CAGRLAENTGELFF.

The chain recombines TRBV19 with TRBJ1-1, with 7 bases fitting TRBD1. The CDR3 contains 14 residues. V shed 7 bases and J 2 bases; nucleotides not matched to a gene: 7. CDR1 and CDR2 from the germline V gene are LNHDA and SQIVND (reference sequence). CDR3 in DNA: TGTGCCAGTACCGGCGGGACAGCAAACACTGAAGCTTTCTTT. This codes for CASTGGTANTEAFF. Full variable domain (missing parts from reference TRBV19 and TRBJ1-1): DGGITQSPKYLFRKEGQNVTLSCEQNLNHDAMYWYRQDPGQGLRLIYYSQIVNDFQKGDIAEGYSVSREKKESFPLTVTSAQKNPTAFYLCASTGGTANTEAFFGQGTRLTVV.

The CDR3 DNA sequence: TGTGCCAGCAGCTTGGGGCCAACTTCCTACGAGCAGTACTTC. It specifies CASSLGPTSYEQYF. The J gene is TRBJ2-7, the V gene TRBV11-2, with D possibly matching TRBD1 (5 bases). The CDR3 runs 14 residues. Trimming took 3 bases from V and 1 from J, leaving 10 bases between them. Germline-derived CDR1 and CDR2 are SGHAT and FQNNGV.

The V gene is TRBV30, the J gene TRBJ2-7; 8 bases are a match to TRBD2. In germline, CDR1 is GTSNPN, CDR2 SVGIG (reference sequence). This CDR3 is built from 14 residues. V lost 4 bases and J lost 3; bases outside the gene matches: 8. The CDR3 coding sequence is TGTGCCTGGAAGCCCCCGGGGGGGGACTACGAGCAGTACTTC. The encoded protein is CAWKPPGGDYEQYF.

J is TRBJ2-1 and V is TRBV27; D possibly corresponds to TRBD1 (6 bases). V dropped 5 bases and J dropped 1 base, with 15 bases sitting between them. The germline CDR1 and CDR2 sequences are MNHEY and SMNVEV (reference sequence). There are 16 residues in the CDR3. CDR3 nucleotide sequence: TGTGCCAGCAGTACGGACAGCGGATTTTCCTACAATGAGCAGTTCTTC. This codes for CASSTDSGFSYNEQFF.

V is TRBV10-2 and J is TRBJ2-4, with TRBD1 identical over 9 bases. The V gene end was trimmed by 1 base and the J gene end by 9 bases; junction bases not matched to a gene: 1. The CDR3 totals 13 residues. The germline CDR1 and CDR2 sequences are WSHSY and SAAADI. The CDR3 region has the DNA TGCGCCAGCAGTGAGTACAGGGGGCGCATTCAGTACTTC. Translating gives CASSEYRGRIQYF.

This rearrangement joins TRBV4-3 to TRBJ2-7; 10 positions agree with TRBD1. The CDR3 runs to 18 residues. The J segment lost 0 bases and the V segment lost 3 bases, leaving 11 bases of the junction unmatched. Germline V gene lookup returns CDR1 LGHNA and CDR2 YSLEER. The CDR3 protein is CASSQTLRDRGNSYEQYF. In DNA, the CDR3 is TGCGCCAGCAGCCAGACCCTCCGGGACAGGGGCAACTCCTACGAGCAGTACTTC.

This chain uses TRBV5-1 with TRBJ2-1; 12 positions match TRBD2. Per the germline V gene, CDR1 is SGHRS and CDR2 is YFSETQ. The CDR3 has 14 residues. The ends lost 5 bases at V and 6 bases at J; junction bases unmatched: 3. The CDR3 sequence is CASSSTSGSNEQFF. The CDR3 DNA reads TGCGCCAGCAGTTCGACTAGCGGGAGCAATGAGCAGTTCTTC.

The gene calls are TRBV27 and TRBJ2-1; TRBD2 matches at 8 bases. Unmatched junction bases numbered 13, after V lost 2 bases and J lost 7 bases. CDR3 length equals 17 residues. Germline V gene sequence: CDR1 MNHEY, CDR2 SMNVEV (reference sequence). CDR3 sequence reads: CASSLEADGGAGNEQFF. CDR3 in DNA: TGTGCCAGCAGTTTAGAGGCAGACGGGGGGGCCGGTAATGAGCAGTTCTTC.

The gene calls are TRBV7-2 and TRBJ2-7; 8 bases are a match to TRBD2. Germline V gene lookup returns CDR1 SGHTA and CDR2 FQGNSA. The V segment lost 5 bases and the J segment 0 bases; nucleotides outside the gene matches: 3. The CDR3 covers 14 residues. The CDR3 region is CASSVTSGSYEQYF. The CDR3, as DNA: TGTGCCAGCAGCGTCACTAGCGGCTCCTACGAGCAGTACTTC.

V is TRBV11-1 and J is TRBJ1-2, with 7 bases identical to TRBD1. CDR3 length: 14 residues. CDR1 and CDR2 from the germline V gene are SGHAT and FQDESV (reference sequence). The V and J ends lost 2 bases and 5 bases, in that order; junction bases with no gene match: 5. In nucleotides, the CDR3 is TGTGCCAGCAGCTTATCGAGACAGGGATATGGCTACACCTTC. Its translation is CASSLSRQGYGYTF. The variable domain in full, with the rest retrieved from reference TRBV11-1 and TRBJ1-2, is EAEVAQSPRYKITEKSQAVAFWCDPISGHATLYWYRQILGQGPELLVQFQDESVVDDSQLPKDRFSAERLKGVDSTLKIQPAELGDSAMYLCASSLSRQGYGYTFGSGTRLTVV.

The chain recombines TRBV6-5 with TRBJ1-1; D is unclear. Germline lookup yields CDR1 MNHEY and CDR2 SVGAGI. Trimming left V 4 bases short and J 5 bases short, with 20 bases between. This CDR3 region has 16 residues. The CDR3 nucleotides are TGTGCCAGCAGTTCCGACGTCTTGGGGAGTAGGACTGAAGCTTTCTTT. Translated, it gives CASSSDVLGSRTEAFF.

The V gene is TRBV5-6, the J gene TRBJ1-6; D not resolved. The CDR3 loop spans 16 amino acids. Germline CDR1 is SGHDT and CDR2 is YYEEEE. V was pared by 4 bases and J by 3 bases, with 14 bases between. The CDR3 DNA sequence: TGTGCCAGCAGCCCCGGGGATTATAGCTATAATTCACCCCTCCACTTT. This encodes CASSPGDYSYNSPLHF.